The entry below gives a single T cell receptor beta chain sequence along with its context. Its antigen is unidentified. Primers included in the PCR were 60 Vbeta and 13 Jbeta primers. Original analysis: Roughly 11 million shared chains were among the roughly 80 million unique TCR beta chains that a later analysis counted. Measured with immunoSEQ multiplex PCR; TCRdb has only the in-frame clones, and not every one. From that table come the V and J calls and clone size; the DNA was used to work out D and trimming. This table has 200,000 to 250,000 clones, roughly 83% appearing once. The data were obtained in a study of cytomegalovirus exposure and HLA in healthy donors. Study observations and caveats: One variant, a missense change in DCLRE1C, was linked in a later analysis to TCR beta V- and J-gene trimming.

CDR1 is SGHVS, CDR2 FQNEAQ, per germline. CDR3 length equals 13 residues. The J segment lost 4 bases and the V segment lost 3 bases, leaving 3 bases of the junction unmatched. The sequence was collected from a boy aged 2-9 years in good health and CMV-seronegative. Material: PBMCs. The chain has TRBV7-8 and TRBJ2-7; 7 positions agree with TRBD1. CDR3 sequence: CASSLSRGYEQYF. CDR3 nucleotides: TGTGCCAGCAGCTTGAGCAGGGGGTACGAGCAGTACTTC.